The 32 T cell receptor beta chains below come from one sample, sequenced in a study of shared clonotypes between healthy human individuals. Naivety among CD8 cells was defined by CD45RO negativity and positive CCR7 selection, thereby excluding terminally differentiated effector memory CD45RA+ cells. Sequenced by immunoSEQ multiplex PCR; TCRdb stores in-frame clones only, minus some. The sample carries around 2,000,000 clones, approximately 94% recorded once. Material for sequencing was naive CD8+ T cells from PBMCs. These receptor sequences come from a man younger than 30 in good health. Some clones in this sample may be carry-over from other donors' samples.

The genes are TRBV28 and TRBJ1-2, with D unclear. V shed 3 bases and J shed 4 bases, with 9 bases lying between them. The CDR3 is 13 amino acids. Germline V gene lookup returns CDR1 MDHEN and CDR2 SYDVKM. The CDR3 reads CASSFGNLYGYTF. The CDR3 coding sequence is TGTGCCAGCAGTTTCGGGAACCTCTATGGCTACACCTTC.

The CDR3 region is CAISEETSGSSYEQYF. CDR3 nucleotide sequence: TGTGCCATCAGTGAGGAAACTAGCGGGAGCTCCTACGAGCAGTACTTC. The J gene is TRBJ2-7, the V gene TRBV10-3; 11 nucleotides align to TRBD2. The trim removed 2 bases at V and 0 bases at J, leaving 3 bases unmatched. The V gene's germline CDR1 is ENHRY and CDR2 SYGVKD. CDR3 size: 16 residues.

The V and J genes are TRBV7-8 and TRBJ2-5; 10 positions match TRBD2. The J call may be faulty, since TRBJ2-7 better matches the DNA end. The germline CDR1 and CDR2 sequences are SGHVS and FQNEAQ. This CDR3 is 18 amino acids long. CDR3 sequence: CASDSTFNPPSGSDEQYF. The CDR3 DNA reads TGTGCCAGCGACTCTACTTTTAATCCCCCTAGCGGGAGTGACGAGCAGTACTTC.

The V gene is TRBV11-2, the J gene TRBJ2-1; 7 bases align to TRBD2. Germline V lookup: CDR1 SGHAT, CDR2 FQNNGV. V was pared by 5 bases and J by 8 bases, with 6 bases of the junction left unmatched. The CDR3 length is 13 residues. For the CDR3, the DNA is TGTGCCAGCAGCCCGCGGGAGTCTGATGAGCAGTTCTTC. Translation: CASSPRESDEQFF.

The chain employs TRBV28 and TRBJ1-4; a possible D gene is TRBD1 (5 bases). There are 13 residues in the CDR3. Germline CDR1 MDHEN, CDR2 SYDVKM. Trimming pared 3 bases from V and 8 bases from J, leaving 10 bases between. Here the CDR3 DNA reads TGTGCCAGCAGTTTCATGGGACGGGAAAAACTGTTTTTT. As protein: CASSFMGREKLFF.

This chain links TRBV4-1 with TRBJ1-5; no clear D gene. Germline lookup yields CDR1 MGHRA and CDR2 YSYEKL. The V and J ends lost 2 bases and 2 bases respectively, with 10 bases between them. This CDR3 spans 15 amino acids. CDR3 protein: CASSQRSLGNQPQHF. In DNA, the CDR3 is TGCGCCAGCAGCCAACGCTCTCTTGGCAATCAGCCCCAGCATTTT.

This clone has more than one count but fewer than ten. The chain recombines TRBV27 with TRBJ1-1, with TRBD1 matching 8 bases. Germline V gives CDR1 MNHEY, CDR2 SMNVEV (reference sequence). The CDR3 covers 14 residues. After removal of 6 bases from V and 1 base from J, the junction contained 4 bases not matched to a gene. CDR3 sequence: CASRLTGANTEAFF. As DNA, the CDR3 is TGTGCCAGCAGGCTGACAGGGGCGAACACTGAAGCTTTCTTT.

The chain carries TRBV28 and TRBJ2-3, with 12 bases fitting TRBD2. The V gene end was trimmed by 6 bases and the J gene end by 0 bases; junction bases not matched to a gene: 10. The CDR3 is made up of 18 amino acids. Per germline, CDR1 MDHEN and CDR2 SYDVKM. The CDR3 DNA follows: TGTGCCAGCAGCCTCGGGACTAGCGGGCTAGGGAGCACAGATACGCAGTATTTT. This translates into CASSLGTSGLGSTDTQYF.

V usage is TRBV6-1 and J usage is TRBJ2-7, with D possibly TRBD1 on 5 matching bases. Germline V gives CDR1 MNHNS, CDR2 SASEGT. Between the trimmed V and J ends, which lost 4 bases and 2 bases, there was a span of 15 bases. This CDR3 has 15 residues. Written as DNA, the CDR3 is TGTGCCAGCAGTGTGGTAGACAGCCATGCCTACGAGCAGTACTTC. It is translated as CASSVVDSHAYEQYF.

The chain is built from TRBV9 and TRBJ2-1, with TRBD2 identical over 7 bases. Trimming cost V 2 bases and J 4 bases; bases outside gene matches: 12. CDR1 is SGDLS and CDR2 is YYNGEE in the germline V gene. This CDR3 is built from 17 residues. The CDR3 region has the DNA TGTGCCAGCAGCGTGTCTAGCGGCCTGGAGGGGTACAATGAGCAGTTCTTC. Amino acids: CASSVSSGLEGYNEQFF.

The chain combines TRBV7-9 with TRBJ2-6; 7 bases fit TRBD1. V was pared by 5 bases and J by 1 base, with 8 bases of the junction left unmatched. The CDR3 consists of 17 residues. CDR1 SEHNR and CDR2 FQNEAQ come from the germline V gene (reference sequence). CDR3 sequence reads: CASSPRQGPSGANVLTF. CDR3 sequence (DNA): TGTGCCAGCAGCCCTCGACAGGGACCGTCTGGGGCCAACGTCCTGACTTTC.

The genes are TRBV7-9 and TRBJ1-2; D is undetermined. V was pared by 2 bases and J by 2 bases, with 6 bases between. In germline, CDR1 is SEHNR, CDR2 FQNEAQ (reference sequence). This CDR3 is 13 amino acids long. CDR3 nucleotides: TGTGCCAGCAGCTTAACCCAGAACTATGGCTACACCTTC. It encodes CASSLTQNYGYTF.

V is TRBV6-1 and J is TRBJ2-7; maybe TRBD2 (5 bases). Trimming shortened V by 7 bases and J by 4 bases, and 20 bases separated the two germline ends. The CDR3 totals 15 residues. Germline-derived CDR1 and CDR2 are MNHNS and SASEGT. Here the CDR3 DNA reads TGTGCCAGCATTGTAAGTGGGAGCTTGGGGTACGAGCAGTACTTC. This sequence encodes CASIVSGSLGYEQYF.

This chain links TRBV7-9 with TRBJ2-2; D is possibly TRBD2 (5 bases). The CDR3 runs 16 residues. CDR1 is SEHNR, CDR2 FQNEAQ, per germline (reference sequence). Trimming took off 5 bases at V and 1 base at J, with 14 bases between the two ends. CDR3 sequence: CASSPRTPLNTGELFF. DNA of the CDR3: TGTGCCAGCAGCCCACGGACTCCTCTGAACACCGGGGAGCTGTTTTTT.

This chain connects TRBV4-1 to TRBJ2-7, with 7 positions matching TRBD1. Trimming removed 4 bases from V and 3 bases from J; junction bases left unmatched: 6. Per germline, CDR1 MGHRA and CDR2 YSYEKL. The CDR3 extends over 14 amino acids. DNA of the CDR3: TGCGCCAGCAGCCTGCGACAGGGTTTCTACGAGCAGTACTTC. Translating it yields CASSLRQGFYEQYF.

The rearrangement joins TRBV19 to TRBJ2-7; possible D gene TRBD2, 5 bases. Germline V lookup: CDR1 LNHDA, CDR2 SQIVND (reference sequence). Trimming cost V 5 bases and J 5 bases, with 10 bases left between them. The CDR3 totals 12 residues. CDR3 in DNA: TGTGCCAGTAGTCTTACTAGTAACGAGCAGTACTTC. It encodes CASSLTSNEQYF.

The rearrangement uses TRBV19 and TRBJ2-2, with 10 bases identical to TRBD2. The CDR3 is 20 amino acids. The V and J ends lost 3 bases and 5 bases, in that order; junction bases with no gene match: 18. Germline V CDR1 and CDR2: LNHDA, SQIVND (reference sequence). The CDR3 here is CASSMARLLAGARVTGELFF. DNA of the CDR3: TGTGCCAGTAGTATGGCCCGTCTGCTAGCGGGAGCGAGGGTAACCGGGGAGCTGTTTTTT.

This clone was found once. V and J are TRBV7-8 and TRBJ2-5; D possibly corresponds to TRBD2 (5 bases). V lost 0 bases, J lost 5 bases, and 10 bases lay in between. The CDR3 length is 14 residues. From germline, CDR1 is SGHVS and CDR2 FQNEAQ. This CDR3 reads CASSLAGASETQYF. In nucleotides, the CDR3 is TGTGCCAGCAGCTTAGCGGGAGCGTCGGAGACCCAGTACTTC.

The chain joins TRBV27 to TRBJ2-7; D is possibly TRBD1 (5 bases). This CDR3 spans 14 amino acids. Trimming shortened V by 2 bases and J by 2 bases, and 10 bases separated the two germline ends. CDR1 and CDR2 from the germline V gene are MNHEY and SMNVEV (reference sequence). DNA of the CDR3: TGTGCCAGCAGTTTAAAGGGGTCTCCCTACGAGCAGTACTTC. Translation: CASSLKGSPYEQYF.

The CDR3 coding sequence is TGTGCCAGCAGTAGGATACCAACTAATGAAAAACTGTTTTTT. Residues: CASSRIPTNEKLFF. The V and J genes are TRBV2 and TRBJ1-4; D is ambiguous. V was trimmed by 5 bases and J by 0 bases, leaving 7 bases between them. Germline values: CDR1 SNHLY, CDR2 FYNNEI. The CDR3 has 14 amino acids.

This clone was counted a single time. Written as DNA, the CDR3 is TGTGCCAGCAGCTTATGGCCGGGAGGGCCGGGGAATGAGCAGTTCTTC. It specifies CASSLWPGGPGNEQFF. This sequence joins TRBV7-9 and TRBJ2-1; 8 bases agree with TRBD2. The CDR3 extends over 16 amino acids. Germline CDR1 SEHNR, CDR2 FQNEAQ (reference sequence). V shed 2 bases, J shed 7 bases, and the junction held 10 bases outside the gene matches.

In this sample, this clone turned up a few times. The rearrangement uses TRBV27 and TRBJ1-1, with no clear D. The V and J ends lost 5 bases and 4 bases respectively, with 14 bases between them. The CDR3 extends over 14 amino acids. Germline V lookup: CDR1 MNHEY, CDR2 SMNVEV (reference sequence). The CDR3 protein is CASSRRGGSTEAFF. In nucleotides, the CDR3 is TGTGCCAGCAGTAGACGTGGAGGAAGCACTGAAGCTTTCTTT.

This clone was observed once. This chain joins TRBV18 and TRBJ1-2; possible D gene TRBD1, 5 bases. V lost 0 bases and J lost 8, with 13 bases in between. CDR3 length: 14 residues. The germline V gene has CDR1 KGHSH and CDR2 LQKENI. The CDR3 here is CASSPPLAGLGYTF. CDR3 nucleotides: TGTGCCAGCTCACCACCGCTCGCAGGGTTAGGCTACACCTTC.

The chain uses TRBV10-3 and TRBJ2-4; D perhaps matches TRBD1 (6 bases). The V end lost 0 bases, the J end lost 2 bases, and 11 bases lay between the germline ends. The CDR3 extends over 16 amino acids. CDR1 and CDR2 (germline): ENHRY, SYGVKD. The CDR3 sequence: CAISESQGRPKNIQYF. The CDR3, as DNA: TGTGCCATCAGTGAGTCGCAGGGGCGACCCAAAAACATTCAGTACTTC.

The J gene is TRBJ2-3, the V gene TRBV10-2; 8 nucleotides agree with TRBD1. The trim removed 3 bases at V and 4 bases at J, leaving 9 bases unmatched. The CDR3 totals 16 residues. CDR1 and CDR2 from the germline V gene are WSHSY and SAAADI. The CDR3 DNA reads TGCGCCAGCAGTGATCGGACAGGGTTCTATTCAGATACGCAGTATTTT. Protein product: CASSDRTGFYSDTQYF.

CDR3 residues: CASRGRERSTDTQYF. The CDR3 coding sequence is TGTGCCAGCAGGGGGCGAGAGCGGAGCACAGATACGCAGTATTTT. The J gene is TRBJ2-3, the V gene TRBV6-1; possibly TRBD1 or TRBD2 for D (5 bases each). Germline values: CDR1 MNHNS, CDR2 SASEGT. This CDR3 is built from 15 residues. V lost 6 bases, J lost 0 bases, and 13 bases lay in between.

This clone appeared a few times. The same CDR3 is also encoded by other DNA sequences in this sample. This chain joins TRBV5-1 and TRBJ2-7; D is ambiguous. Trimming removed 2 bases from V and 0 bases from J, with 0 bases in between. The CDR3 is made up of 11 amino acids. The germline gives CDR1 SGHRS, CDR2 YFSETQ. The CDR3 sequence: CASSFSYEQYF. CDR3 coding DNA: TGCGCCAGCAGCTTCTCCTACGAGCAGTACTTC.

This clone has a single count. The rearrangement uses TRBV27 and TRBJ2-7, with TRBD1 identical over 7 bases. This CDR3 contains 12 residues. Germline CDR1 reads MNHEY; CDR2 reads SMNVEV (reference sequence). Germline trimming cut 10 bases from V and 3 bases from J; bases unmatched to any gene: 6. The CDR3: CATRQGFYEQYF. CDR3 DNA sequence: TGTGCCACAAGACAGGGATTCTACGAGCAGTACTTC.

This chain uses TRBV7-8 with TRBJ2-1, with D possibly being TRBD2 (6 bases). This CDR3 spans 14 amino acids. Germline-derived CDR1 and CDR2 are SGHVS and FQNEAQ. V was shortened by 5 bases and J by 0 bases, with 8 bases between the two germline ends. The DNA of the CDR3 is TGTGCCAGCAGCCCTAGCGTCTCCTACAATGAGCAGTTCTTC. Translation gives CASSPSVSYNEQFF. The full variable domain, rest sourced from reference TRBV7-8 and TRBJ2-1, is GAGVSQSPRYKVAKRGQDVALRCDPISGHVSLFWYQQALGQGPEFLTYFQNEAQLDKSGLPSDRFFAERPEGSVSTLKIQRTQQEDSAVYLCASSPSVSYNEQFFGPGTRLTVL.

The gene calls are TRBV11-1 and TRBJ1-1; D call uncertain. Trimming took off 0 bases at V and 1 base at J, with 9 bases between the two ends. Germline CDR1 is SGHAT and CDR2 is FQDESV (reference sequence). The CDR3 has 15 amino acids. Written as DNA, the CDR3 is TGTGCCAGCAGCTTAGCGGCCCGTTCGAACACTGAAGCTTTCTTT. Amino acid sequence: CASSLAARSNTEAFF.

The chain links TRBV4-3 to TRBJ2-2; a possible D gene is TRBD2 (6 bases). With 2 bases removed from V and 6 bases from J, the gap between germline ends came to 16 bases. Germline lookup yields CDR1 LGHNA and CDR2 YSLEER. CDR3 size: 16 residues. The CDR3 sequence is CASSQYGGRYPGELFF. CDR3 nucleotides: TGCGCCAGCAGCCAATACGGAGGGAGATACCCCGGGGAGCTGTTTTTT.

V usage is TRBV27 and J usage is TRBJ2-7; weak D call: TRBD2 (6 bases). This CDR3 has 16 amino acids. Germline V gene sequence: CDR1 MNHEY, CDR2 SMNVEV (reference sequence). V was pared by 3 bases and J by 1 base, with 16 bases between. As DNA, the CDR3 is TGTGCCAGCAGTTTTAGTGGAGGGGAATGGTCCTACGAGCAGTACTTC. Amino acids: CASSFSGGEWSYEQYF.